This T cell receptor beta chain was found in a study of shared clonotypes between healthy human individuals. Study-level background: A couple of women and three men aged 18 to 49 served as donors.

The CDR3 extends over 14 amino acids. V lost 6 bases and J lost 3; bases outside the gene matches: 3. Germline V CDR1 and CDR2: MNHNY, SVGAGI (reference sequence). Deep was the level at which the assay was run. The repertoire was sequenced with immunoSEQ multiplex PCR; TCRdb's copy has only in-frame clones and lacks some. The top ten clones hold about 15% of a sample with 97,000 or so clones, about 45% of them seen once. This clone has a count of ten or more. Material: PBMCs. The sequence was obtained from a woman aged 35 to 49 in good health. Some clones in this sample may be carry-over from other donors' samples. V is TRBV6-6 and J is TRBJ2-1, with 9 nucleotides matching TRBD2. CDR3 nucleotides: TGTGCCAGCAGCTTAGCGGGAGACTACAATGAGCAGTTCTTC. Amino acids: CASSLAGDYNEQFF.